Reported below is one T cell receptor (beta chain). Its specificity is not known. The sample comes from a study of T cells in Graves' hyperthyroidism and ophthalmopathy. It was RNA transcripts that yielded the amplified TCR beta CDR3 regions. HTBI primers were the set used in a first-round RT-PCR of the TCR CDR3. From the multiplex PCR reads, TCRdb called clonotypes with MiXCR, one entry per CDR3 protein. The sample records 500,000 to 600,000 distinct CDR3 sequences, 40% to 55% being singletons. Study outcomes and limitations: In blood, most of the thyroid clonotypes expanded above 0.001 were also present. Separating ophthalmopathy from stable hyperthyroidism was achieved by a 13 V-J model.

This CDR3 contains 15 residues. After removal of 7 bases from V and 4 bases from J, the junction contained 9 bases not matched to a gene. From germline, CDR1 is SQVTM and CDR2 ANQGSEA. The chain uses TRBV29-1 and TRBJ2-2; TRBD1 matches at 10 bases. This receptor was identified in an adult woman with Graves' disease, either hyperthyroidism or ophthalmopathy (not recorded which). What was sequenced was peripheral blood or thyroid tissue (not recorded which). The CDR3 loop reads CSAGEGTGVTGELFF. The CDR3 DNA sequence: TGCAGCGCCGGGGAGGGGACAGGGGTCACCGGGGAGCTGTTTTTT.